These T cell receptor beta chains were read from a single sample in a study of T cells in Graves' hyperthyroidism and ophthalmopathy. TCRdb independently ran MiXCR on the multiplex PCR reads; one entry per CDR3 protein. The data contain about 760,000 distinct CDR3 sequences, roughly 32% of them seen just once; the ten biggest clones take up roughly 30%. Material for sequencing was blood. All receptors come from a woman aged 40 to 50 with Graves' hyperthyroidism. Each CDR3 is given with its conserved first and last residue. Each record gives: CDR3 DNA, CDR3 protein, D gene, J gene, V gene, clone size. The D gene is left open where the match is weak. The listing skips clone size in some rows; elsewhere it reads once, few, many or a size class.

TGTGCCAGCAGCCAAGATTGGGCCAGGGGTGCTTCAGGATATGGCTACACCTTC,CASSQDWARGASGYGYTF,.,TRBJ1-2,TRBV9,.
TGTGCCAGCGCCTTAGCGGGAGGATACGAGCAGTACTTC,CASALAGGYEQYF,TRBD2,TRBJ2-7,TRBV6-1,.
TGTGCCAGCAGTGAGGCTTGGACGGCCCTGACTGGGGCTTTCTTT,CASSEAWTALTGAFF,.,TRBJ1-1,TRBV2,few
TGTGCCAGCAGCCCGGGACTAGGGGAAGAGACCCAGTACTTC,CASSPGLGEETQYF,TRBD2,TRBJ2-5,TRBV2,many
TGCAGTGCTAGAGTTTCGGGACTCACGAACACCGGGGAGCTGCTTTTT,CSARVSGLTNTGELLF,.,TRBJ2-2,TRBV20-1,once
TGCAGCTTTCTTGGCGGTTACCAAGAGACCCAGTACTTC,CSFLGGYQETQYF,.,TRBJ2-5,TRBV29-1,few
TGCGCCAGCAGTCAGCTTCGGACGTTGGGAAACACTGAAGCTTTCTTT,CASSQLRTLGNTEAFF,.,TRBJ1-1,TRBV10-2,few
TGTGCCAGCAGTGTTCAGGACGGCGGGGAGCTGTTTTTT,CASSVQDGGELFF,.,TRBJ2-2,TRBV2,many
TGTGCCAGTAGTATCTTGGTGGGACAGGGTCATCAGGAGCAGTACTTC,CASSILVGQGHQEQYF,TRBD1,TRBJ2-7,TRBV19,.
TGTGCCAGCAGCCGCGGACTTCTATACGAGCAGTACTTC,CASSRGLLYEQYF,.,TRBJ2-7,TRBV5-6,.
TGTGCCACCAGCAGAGATTCGGGGGGAATGTACAATTCACCCCTCCACTTT,CATSRDSGGMYNSPLHF,.,TRBJ1-6,TRBV15,many
TGTGCCAGCAGTTACGAGATAAGGAATGAACTGGCCTACGAGCAGTACTTC,CASSYEIRNELAYEQYF,.,TRBJ2-7,TRBV6-5,.
TGTGCCATCAGTGAGATGGAGACAGGGGGCTTTGGAAACACCATATATTTT,CAISEMETGGFGNTIYF,TRBD1,TRBJ1-3,TRBV10-3,many
TGTGCCAGCAGCTTGGCCCGGCAAGAGACCCAGTACTTC,CASSLARQETQYF,.,TRBJ2-5,TRBV9,once
TGTGCCAGCAGCGTAGAACCAGGGTCAGATACGCAGTATTTT,CASSVEPGSDTQYF,.,TRBJ2-3,TRBV9,.
TGTGCCAGCAGTTTGGTAGGAAGGGTAGTGAACACTGAAGCTTTCTTT,CASSLVGRVVNTEAFF,.,TRBJ1-1,TRBV25-1,few
TGCAGCGTAGCAAGGGGGCGGAACACCGGGGAGCTGTTTTTT,CSVARGRNTGELFF,TRBD1,TRBJ2-2,TRBV29-1,many
TGTGCTAGTGCCCAGGGATCTGGAAACACCATATATTTT,CASAQGSGNTIYF,.,TRBJ1-3,TRBV12-5,few
TGCAGTGGGGACAGGGCGCGGGTTGGCTACACCTTC,CSGDRARVGYTF,TRBD1,TRBJ1-2,TRBV20-1,few
TGTGCCAGCAGTTACAATGGGGCCCGGGAGACCCAGTACTTC,CASSYNGARETQYF,.,TRBJ2-5,TRBV6-5,few
TGCAGTGCTAGACCCGGCGCCCTACAAAACTATGGCTACACCTTC,CSARPGALQNYGYTF,.,TRBJ1-2,TRBV20-1,few
TGCGCCAGCAGTGAAGAATTCGAAGGTTACGAGCAGTACTTC,CASSEEFEGYEQYF,.,TRBJ2-7,TRBV10-2,many
TGTGCCATCAGTGAGAAAGTGGACAGGGTCTTGTACACTGAAGCTTTCTTT,CAISEKVDRVLYTEAFF,TRBD1,TRBJ1-1,TRBV10-3,.
TGTGCCAGCAGCCCAGGCCAGGACGGCAATCAGCCCCAGCATTTT,CASSPGQDGNQPQHF,.,TRBJ1-5,TRBV11-2,many
TGCGCCAGCAGCCGACAGGGAGATAACTATGGCTACACCTTC,CASSRQGDNYGYTF,TRBD1,TRBJ1-2,TRBV5-1,few
TGTGCCAGCAGTTACTCGGCAGCCGACTCACCCTACGAGCAGTACTTC,CASSYSAADSPYEQYF,.,TRBJ2-7,TRBV6-5,.
TGCAGCGTATCACAGGGTTCGAACACTGAAGCTTTCTTT,CSVSQGSNTEAFF,.,TRBJ1-1,TRBV29-1,many
TGTGCCAGCAGCCAACAGTGGACTAGCCCCCAAGAGACCCAGTACTTC,CASSQQWTSPQETQYF,TRBD2,TRBJ2-5,TRBV7-8,.
TGTGCCAGCATCGGACAGGGGGCTGACGAGACCCAGTACTTC,CASIGQGADETQYF,TRBD1,TRBJ2-5,TRBV5-5,few
TGTGCCACCAGCAGAGATGCAGGAGAGGGCTACACCTTC,CATSRDAGEGYTF,.,TRBJ1-2,TRBV15,many
TGTGCTGCAGACACAGATACGCAGTATTTT,CAADTDTQYF,.,TRBJ2-3,TRBV30,.
TGTGCCAGCAGCACTAGCGGGGGGGCGGTCGAGCAGTACTTC,CASSTSGGAVEQYF,TRBD2,TRBJ2-7,TRBV7-2,few
TGTGCCATCAGTGAGTCGACAGGGGGCATCTATGGCTACACCTTC,CAISESTGGIYGYTF,TRBD1,TRBJ1-2,TRBV10-3,many
TGTGCCAGCAGCTTAGTCCCAGCGGGGGGTGAGACCCAGTACTTC,CASSLVPAGGETQYF,TRBD2,TRBJ2-5,TRBV7-2,.
TGTGCCAGCAGCTCACCAGACAGGGGGCTTAAGTACGAGCAGTACTTC,CASSSPDRGLKYEQYF,TRBD1,TRBJ2-7,TRBV7-9,few
TGCGCCAGCAGCTTGTGGGAAGACACTGAAGCTTTCTTT,CASSLWEDTEAFF,.,TRBJ1-1,TRBV5-1,many
TGTGCCATCAGTGGTGAGACTTACGAGCAGTACTTC,CAISGETYEQYF,.,TRBJ2-7,TRBV10-3,many
TGTGCCATCAGTGCCACAGGGGATAGCAATCAGCCCCAGCATTTT,CAISATGDSNQPQHF,TRBD1,TRBJ1-5,TRBV10-3,many
TGCAGTGCTAGGGGACAGGGGTTGTCAACTAATGAAAAACTGTTTTTT,CSARGQGLSTNEKLFF,TRBD1,TRBJ1-4,TRBV20-1,many
TGTGCCAGTAGTATCACAGGCCCCGGCGGGACCCAGTACTTC,CASSITGPGGTQYF,.,TRBJ2-5,TRBV19,many
TGTGCCAGTCGGACAGCCCCGAACACCGGGGAGCTGTTTTTT,CASRTAPNTGELFF,.,TRBJ2-2,TRBV19,few
TGTGCCATCAGTGAGATAGGGGACCAGCCCCAGCATTTT,CAISEIGDQPQHF,.,TRBJ1-5,TRBV10-3,few
TGTGCCACTTTTCCCAAGGGACAGGTTGCCTACGAGCAGTACTTC,CATFPKGQVAYEQYF,TRBD1,TRBJ2-7,TRBV15,.
TGTGCCAGCAGCATACACCTGACTTTC,CASSIHLTF,.,TRBJ2-6,TRBV7-9,.
TGTGCCAGCAGCCATGAACAGGGCCGCCAAGAGACCCAGTACTTC,CASSHEQGRQETQYF,.,TRBJ2-5,TRBV11-2,many
TGCGCCAGCAGCCCAGGACAGGGGGCGGTTGAGACTGAAGCTTTCTTT,CASSPGQGAVETEAFF,TRBD1,TRBJ1-1,TRBV4-3,few
TGTGCCACCAGCAAAAACCTCGTACGGGGTGGTGGCTACACCTTC,CATSKNLVRGGGYTF,.,TRBJ1-2,TRBV15,many
TGCAGCGTCCGGGAGGGGGCAAGCACAGATACGCAGTATTTT,CSVREGASTDTQYF,.,TRBJ2-3,TRBV29-1,.
TGCAGTGTATGGGGGCAGGTTGAGACCCAGTACTTC,CSVWGQVETQYF,.,TRBJ2-5,TRBV20-1,few
TGTGCCAGCAGTCCTGGTCGGGACTATGGCTACACCTTC,CASSPGRDYGYTF,.,TRBJ1-2,TRBV7-2,.
TGTGCCTGGGGCTACATACTATATGACACCGGGGAGCTGTTTTTT,CAWGYILYDTGELFF,.,TRBJ2-2,TRBV30,.